This T cell receptor beta chain was sequenced during a study of metastatic and nonmetastatic thyroid tumors. On the study more broadly: Malignant and benign thyroid patients had repertoires compared in peripheral blood and tumor or nodule tissue. Whole-study findings and limits: Malignant thyroid tumors reportedly had TCR beta diversity that was significantly higher than in benign nodules, in blood and tumor.

No patient received treatment before thyroid surgery. TCRdb re-analyzed the PCR reads using MiXCR. The data show tens of thousands of clones, 20% seen once. The CDR3 is 14 amino acids. CDR1 is DFQATT, CDR2 SNEGSKA, per germline (reference sequence). Comment on this clone: Its antigen is not known. This sequence may be a read error, since a much larger clone differs from it by one base. The sample carries other DNA sequences with the same CDR3.

The specimen sequenced was blood. The V call is TRBV20-1, the J call TRBJ2-3, with TRBD2 matching over 8 bases. The source of this sequence is a female donor with papillary thyroid cancer or a benign thyroid nodule (not recorded which). Some clones in this sample may be carry-over from other donors' samples. CDR3 protein: CSARSGSGTDTQYF. The CDR3 bases are TGCAGTGCTAGAAGCGGGAGCGGCACAGATACCCAGTATTTT.